One T cell receptor beta chain is described in this entry. Its target is not known. The sample belongs to a study of post-analysis software for immune sequencing data. Overall study: Relapsing-remitting, secondary progressive and progressive-relapsing forms made up the multiple sclerosis disease courses. Overall study findings and caveats: Patients carried 4 or 5 TRBV segments more frequently than controls did, and TRBV5-6, TRBV5-1 and TRBV20-1 were among them. Compared with controls, patients showed significantly lower normalized Chao1 diversity. F measure grouped same-batch samples tightly together.

Trimming took 1 base from V and 10 from J, leaving 13 bases between them. CDR1 SEHNR and CDR2 FQNEAQ come from the germline V gene (reference sequence). The CDR3 has 13 residues. The authors incorporated unique molecular identifiers into the TCR beta cDNA libraries. Starting from about 0.98 to 11 million T cells, the study yielded hundreds of thousands of cDNA molecules. TCRdb reprocessed the PCR reads via MiXCR and lists one record per CDR3 protein. This table has fewer than 550,000 distinct CDR3 sequences, 34% appearing once. J is TRBJ1-1 and V is TRBV7-9; the D gene is possibly TRBD1 (6 bases). Sequenced input: blood. The receptor comes from a girl between 2 and 17 years old with multiple sclerosis. CDR3 sequence: CASSLEAAGAAFF. In nucleotides, the CDR3 is TGTGCCAGCAGCTTAGAGGCCGCAGGGGCAGCTTTCTTT.